The 5 T cell receptor beta chains below all came from one sample that was sequenced in a study of CD8+ T cells in alopecia areata. Investigators isolated RNA and reverse transcribed it into cDNA to act as the sequencing template. Generated by immunoSEQ multiplex PCR, the TCRdb table keeps only in-frame clones and is missing some. Of 90,000 to 150,000 clones in the sample, less than 45% were seen once. The source material was CD4+ T cells sorted from blood. The receptors shown here come from a human donor with alopecia areata.

This clone was counted at least ten times. V usage is TRBV7-9 and J usage is TRBJ2-1; D gene ambiguous. The CDR3 is 15 amino acids. Trimming removed 6 bases from V and 6 bases from J, with 18 bases in between. Germline values: CDR1 SEHNR, CDR2 FQNEAQ (reference sequence). CDR3 sequence: CASSPPFRLGNEQFF. The DNA of the CDR3 is TGTGCCAGCAGTCCCCCCTTTCGCCTAGGCAATGAGCAGTTCTTC.

The V gene is TRBV30, the J gene TRBJ2-1, with D possibly matching TRBD2 (5 bases). Germline V gene lookup returns CDR1 GTSNPN and CDR2 SVGIG (reference sequence). The length of the CDR3 is 12 residues. Trimming pared 4 bases from V and 9 bases from J, leaving 13 bases between. The DNA for the CDR3 is TGTGCCTGGAAGGCGGACGGAGGTGAGCAGTTCTTC. It is translated as CAWKADGGEQFF.

J is TRBJ2-5 and V is TRBV5-1; a weak D match, TRBD2 (5 bases). CDR3 length: 13 amino acids. The germline gives CDR1 SGHRS, CDR2 YFSETQ. The V gene lost 2 bases and the J gene lost 5 bases, with 10 bases spanning the gap. For the CDR3, the DNA is TGCGCCAGCAGCTTTGACCCGGGGGAGACCCAGTACTTC. As protein: CASSFDPGETQYF.

The chain links TRBV5-4 to TRBJ2-3; D gene unclear. The germline V gene has CDR1 SGHNT and CDR2 YYREEE (reference sequence). The CDR3 sequence is 14 residues long. V was trimmed by 4 bases and J by 0 bases, leaving 9 bases between them. CDR3 sequence: CASSPGGSTDTQYF. Here the CDR3 DNA reads TGTGCCAGCAGCCCGGGTGGGAGCACAGATACGCAGTATTTT.

This clone has more than one count but fewer than ten. This chain joins TRBV27 and TRBJ2-7; no clear D gene. The CDR3 has 13 amino acids. The germline V gene encodes CDR1 MNHEY and CDR2 SMNVEV (reference sequence). The V and J ends lost 5 bases and 1 base respectively, with 9 bases between them. CDR3 protein: CASSESNSYEQYF. In DNA, the CDR3 is TGTGCCAGCAGTGAATCTAATTCCTACGAGCAGTACTTC.